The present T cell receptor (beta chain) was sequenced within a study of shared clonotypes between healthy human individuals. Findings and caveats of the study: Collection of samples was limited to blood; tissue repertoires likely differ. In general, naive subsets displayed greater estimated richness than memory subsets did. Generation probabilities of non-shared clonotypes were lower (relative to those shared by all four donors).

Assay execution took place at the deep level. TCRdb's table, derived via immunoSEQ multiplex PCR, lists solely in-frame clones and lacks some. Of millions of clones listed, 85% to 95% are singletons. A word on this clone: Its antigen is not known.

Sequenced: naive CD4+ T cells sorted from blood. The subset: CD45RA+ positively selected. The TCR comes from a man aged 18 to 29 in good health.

The CDR3 protein is CASSLETGGKGNEQFF. The CDR3 DNA follows: TGCGCCAGCAGCTTGGAGACAGGGGGCAAGGGCAATGAGCAGTTCTTC. V and J are TRBV5-1 and TRBJ2-1; TRBD1 aligns across 10 bases. There are 16 residues in the CDR3. With V trimmed by 0 bases and J by 6 bases, 6 bases remained unmatched. Germline assignment: CDR1 SGHRS and CDR2 YFSETQ.